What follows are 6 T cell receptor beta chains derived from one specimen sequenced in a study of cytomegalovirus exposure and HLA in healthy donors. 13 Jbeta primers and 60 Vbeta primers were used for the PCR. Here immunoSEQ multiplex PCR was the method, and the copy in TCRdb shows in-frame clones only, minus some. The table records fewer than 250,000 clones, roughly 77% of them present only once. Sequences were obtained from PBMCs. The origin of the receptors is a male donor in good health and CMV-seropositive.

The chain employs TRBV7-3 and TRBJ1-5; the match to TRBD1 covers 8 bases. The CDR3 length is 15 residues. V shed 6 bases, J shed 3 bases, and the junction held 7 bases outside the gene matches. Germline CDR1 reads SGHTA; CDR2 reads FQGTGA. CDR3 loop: CASSSQGATNQPQHF. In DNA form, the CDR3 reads TGTGCCAGCAGTTCCCAGGGGGCGACCAATCAGCCCCAGCATTTT.

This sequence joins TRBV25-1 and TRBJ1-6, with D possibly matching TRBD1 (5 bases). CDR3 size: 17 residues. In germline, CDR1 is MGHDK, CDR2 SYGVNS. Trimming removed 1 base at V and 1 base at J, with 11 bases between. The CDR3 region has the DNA TGTGCCAGCAGTGAATCCGTCAGGGTTTCCTATAATTCACCCCTCCACTTT. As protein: CASSESVRVSYNSPLHF.

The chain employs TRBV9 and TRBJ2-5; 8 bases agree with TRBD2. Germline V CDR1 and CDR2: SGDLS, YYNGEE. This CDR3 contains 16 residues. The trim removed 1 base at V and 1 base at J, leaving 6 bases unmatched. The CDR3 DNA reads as TGTGCCAGCAGCGTAAGCCCGGGGGGGACCCAAGAGACCCAGTACTTC. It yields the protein CASSVSPGGTQETQYF.

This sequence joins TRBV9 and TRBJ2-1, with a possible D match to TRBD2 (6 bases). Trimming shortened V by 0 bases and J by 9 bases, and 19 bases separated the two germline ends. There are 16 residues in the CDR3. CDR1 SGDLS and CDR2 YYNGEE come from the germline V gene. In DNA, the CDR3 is TGTGCCAGCAGCGTAGGGGGGGATCGATCTTCGAGTGAGCAGTTCTTC. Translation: CASSVGGDRSSSEQFF.

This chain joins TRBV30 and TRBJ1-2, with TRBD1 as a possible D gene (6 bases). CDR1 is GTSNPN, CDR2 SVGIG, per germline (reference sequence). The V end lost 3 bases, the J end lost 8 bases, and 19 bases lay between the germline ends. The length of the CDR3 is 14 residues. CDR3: CAWSLQGVLGGYTF. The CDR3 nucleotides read TGTGCCTGGAGCCTACAGGGAGTGTTGGGGGGCTACACCTTC.

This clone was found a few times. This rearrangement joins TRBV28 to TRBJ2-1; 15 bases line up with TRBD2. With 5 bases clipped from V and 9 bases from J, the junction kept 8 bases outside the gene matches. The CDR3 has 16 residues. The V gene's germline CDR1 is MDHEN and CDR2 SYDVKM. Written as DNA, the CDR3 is TGTGCCAGCAGTCGGGGACTAGCGGGAGGAAAAATTGAGCAGTTCTTC. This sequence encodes CASSRGLAGGKIEQFF. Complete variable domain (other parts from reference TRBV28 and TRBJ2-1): DVKVTQSSRYLVKRTGEKVFLECVQDMDHENMFWYRQDPGLGLRLIYFSYDVKMKEKGDIPEGYSVSREKKERFSLILESASTNQTSMYLCASSRGLAGGKIEQFFGPGTRLTVL.